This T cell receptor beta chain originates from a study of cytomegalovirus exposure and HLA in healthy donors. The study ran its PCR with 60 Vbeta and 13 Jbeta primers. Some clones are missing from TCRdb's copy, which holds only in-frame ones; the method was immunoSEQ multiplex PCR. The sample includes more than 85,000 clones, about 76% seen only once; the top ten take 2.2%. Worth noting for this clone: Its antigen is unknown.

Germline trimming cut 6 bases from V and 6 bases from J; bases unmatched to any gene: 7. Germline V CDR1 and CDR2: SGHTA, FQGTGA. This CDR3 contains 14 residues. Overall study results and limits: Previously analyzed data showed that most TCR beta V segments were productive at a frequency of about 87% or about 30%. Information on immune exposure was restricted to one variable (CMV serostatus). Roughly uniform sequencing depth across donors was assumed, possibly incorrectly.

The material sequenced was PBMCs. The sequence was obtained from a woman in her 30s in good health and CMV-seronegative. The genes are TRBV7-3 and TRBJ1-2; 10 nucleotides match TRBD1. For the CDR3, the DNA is TGTGCCAGCAGTAAGACAGGGGGCAATAATGGCTACACCTTC. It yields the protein CASSKTGGNNGYTF.